The 28 T cell receptor beta chains presented below share a single source sample, sequenced in a study of blood T cells in healthy people across ages. Then a second PCR, running about 6 to 12 cycles, was carried out with a sample-barcoded 5' primer and a J-beta primer mix. TCRdb recomputed calls from the 5' RACE reads with MiXCR, one row per CDR3 protein. This sample carries more than 1 million distinct CDR3 sequences, 40% to 45% of them seen once, and the ten largest clones take approximately 20%. Sequenced input: blood. The receptors shown here come from a woman in her fifties or sixties in good health.

This chain links TRBV6-1 with TRBJ1-2, with 9 bases aligning to TRBD1. Germline V gene sequence: CDR1 MNHNS, CDR2 SASEGT. Unmatched junction bases numbered 6, after V lost 10 bases and J lost 3 bases. The CDR3 runs 13 residues. The CDR3 region has the DNA TGTGCCACTAACGGACAGGGGTACTATGGCTACACCTTC. Its protein product is CATNGQGYYGYTF.

The chain couples TRBV3-1 to TRBJ2-7; the match to TRBD1 covers 8 bases. The J call may be in error: the DNA end matches TRBJ2-5 better. Per germline, CDR1 LGHDT and CDR2 YNNKEL (reference sequence). The CDR3 extends over 16 amino acids. CDR3 sequence reads: CASSQHTGGFGETQYF. The CDR3 nucleotides are TGTGCCAGCAGCCAGCATACAGGGGGATTCGGAGAGACCCAGTACTTC.

The V call is TRBV6-1, the J call TRBJ2-6; D is possibly TRBD1 or TRBD2 (5 bases each). The germline V and J ends were trimmed by 6 bases and 0 bases, with 18 bases remaining between them. The CDR3 has 18 residues. CDR1 and CDR2 from the germline V gene are MNHNS and SASEGT. CDR3 region: CASSLPGPSPSGANVLTF. The CDR3 region has the DNA TGTGCCAGCAGCCTCCCGGGACCAAGTCCCTCTGGGGCCAACGTCCTGACTTTC.

The rearrangement uses TRBV27 and TRBJ1-1; TRBD1 agrees at 9 bases. The V gene's germline CDR1 is MNHEY and CDR2 SMNVEV (reference sequence). Trimming took 2 bases from V and 5 from J; bases not matched to a gene: 12. The CDR3 totals 17 residues. CDR3 in DNA: TGTGCCAGCAGTTTAGGAGGACAGGGGCTTTTATTGACTGAAGCTTTCTTT. Protein sequence: CASSLGGQGLLLTEAFF.

This chain connects TRBV27 to TRBJ2-5, with TRBD1 matching 9 bases. Gene TRBJ2-7 matches the end of the DNA better, so the J call may be wrong. The CDR3 runs to 15 residues. The V gene's germline CDR1 is MNHEY and CDR2 SMNVEV (reference sequence). The CDR3 DNA reads TGTGCCAGCAGTCTTATCCGGGACAGGGCGATCGAGCAGTACTTC. Protein sequence: CASSLIRDRAIEQYF.

The gene calls are TRBV9 and TRBJ2-2; 7 nucleotides agree with TRBD2. V was pared by 0 bases and J by 5 bases, with 7 bases of the junction left unmatched. CDR3 length: 16 amino acids. Germline assignment: CDR1 SGDLS and CDR2 YYNGEE. In DNA, the CDR3 is TGTGCCAGCAGCGTAGGAGCCGGGGGGTTGACCGGGGAGCTGTTTTTT. Translation gives CASSVGAGGLTGELFF.

The chain is built from TRBV9 and TRBJ2-7; 14 positions match TRBD2. Germline V gene data show CDR1 as SGDLS and CDR2 as YYNGEE. The CDR3 has 19 amino acids. With 3 bases clipped from V and 4 bases from J, the junction kept 15 bases outside the gene matches. The CDR3 DNA follows: TGTGCCAGCAGCGCCGGGACTAGCGGGAGATGGGAGTCTATGTACGAGCAGTACTTC. This translates into CASSAGTSGRWESMYEQYF.

This chain connects TRBV2 to TRBJ1-5, with TRBD1 matching 11 bases. Germline CDR1 reads SNHLY; CDR2 reads FYNNEI. With 6 bases clipped from V and 7 bases from J, the junction kept 5 bases outside the gene matches. The CDR3 covers 14 residues. In DNA form, the CDR3 reads TGTGCCAGCAGGACAGGACAGGGGGCCCAGCCCCAGCATTTT. It specifies CASRTGQGAQPQHF.

This chain joins TRBV20-1 and TRBJ2-7; D possibly matches TRBD1 or TRBD2 (5 bases each). Germline assignment: CDR1 DFQATT and CDR2 SNEGSKA (reference sequence). The CDR3 runs to 13 residues. V lost 6 bases, J lost 0 bases, and 12 bases lay in between. The CDR3 protein is CSARDGHSYEQYF. The CDR3 region has the DNA TGCAGTGCCCGGGACGGACACTCCTACGAGCAGTACTTC.

The gene calls are TRBV11-2 and TRBJ2-1; D gene ambiguous. CDR1 is SGHAT and CDR2 is FQNNGV in the germline V gene. The CDR3 length is 13 residues. The V and J ends lost 0 bases and 3 bases respectively, with 3 bases between them. The CDR3 reads CASSLEYYNEQFF. CDR3 DNA sequence: TGTGCCAGCAGCTTAGAGTACTACAATGAGCAGTTCTTC.

The J gene is TRBJ1-4, the V gene TRBV15; D remains unclear. The CDR3 extends over 12 amino acids. Trimming pared 1 base from V and 8 bases from J, leaving 5 bases between. Germline V lookup: CDR1 LNHNV, CDR2 YYDKDF (reference sequence). The CDR3, as DNA: TGTGCCACCAGCAGAGGCGCGGAAAAACTGTTTTTT. Translation: CATSRGAEKLFF. Together with reference TRBV15 and TRBJ1-4, the CDR3 gives the full variable domain: DAMVIQNPRYQVTQFGKPVTLSCSQTLNHNVMYWYQQKSSQAPKLLFHYYDKDFNNEADTPDNFQSRRPNTSFCFLDIRSPGLGDTAMYLCATSRGAEKLFFGSGTQLSVL.

The chain combines TRBV3-1 with TRBJ1-2; tentative D call: TRBD1 (6 bases). V shed 1 base and J shed 4 bases, with 16 bases lying between them. The CDR3 has 16 residues. CDR1 and CDR2 (germline): LGHDT, YNNKEL (reference sequence). The CDR3 DNA follows: TGTGCCAGCAGCCAAGCCCCCACAGGGCTCGGCTATGGCTACACCTTC. Its protein product is CASSQAPTGLGYGYTF.

V gene TRBV9 combines with J gene TRBJ2-3; 14 bases match TRBD2. Per the germline V gene, CDR1 is SGDLS and CDR2 is YYNGEE. Trimming took 0 bases from V and 6 from J; bases not matched to a gene: 12. The CDR3 has 19 amino acids. The DNA of the CDR3 is TGTGCCAGCAGCGTAGGCCCTGGACTAGCGGGAGGAGGTGGGGATACGCAGTATTTT. Translated, it gives CASSVGPGLAGGGGDTQYF.

As concerns this clonotype: A much larger clone is a single base away; this may be a read error. The genes are TRBV10-1 and TRBJ2-5; D remains unclear. This CDR3 comprises 11 residues. Germline values: CDR1 WNHNN, CDR2 SYGVQD (reference sequence). The CDR3 here is CACSDLETQYF. CDR3 sequence (DNA): TGCGCCTGCAGTGACTTGGAGACCCAGTACTTC.

The chain has TRBV11-2 and TRBJ2-4; D remains ambiguous. V was cut by 5 bases and J by 6 bases, with 17 bases left in between. The CDR3 has 15 amino acids. In germline, CDR1 is SGHAT, CDR2 FQNNGV. The CDR3 is CASSPISRGINIQYF. Written as DNA, the CDR3 is TGTGCCAGCAGCCCTATTAGCCGTGGTATAAACATTCAGTACTTC.

This clonotype has just one count. One base away lies a much larger clone, so this may be a sequencing read error. The V gene is TRBV27, the J gene TRBJ2-1, with D perhaps TRBD1 (6 bases). V shed 10 bases and J shed 8 bases, with 21 bases lying between them. This CDR3 is built from 14 residues. Germline CDR1 is MNHEY and CDR2 is SMNVEV (reference sequence). CDR3 protein: CAIRGRQMIHEQFF. As DNA, the CDR3 is TGTGCCATCAGGGGTCGGCAGATGATCCATGAGCAGTTCTTC.

Remarks on this clonotype: Compared with germline, one end of the junction differs, possibly owing to a read error. The DNA of the CDR3 is TGTGCCAGCAGCGAATCCCTCCTAGCGGGACCTTGGGATGAGCAGTTCTTC. The encoded protein is CASSESLLAGPWDEQFF. The chain uses TRBV25-1 and TRBJ2-1; TRBD2 matches at 9 bases. Germline-derived CDR1 and CDR2 are MGHDK and SYGVNS. The CDR3 has 17 residues.

This clonotype was seen only a few times. The CDR3 spells CASRDRTGGNEQYF. The CDR3 bases are TGTGCCAGCAGAGACAGGACAGGCGGCAATGAGCAGTACTTC. This sequence joins TRBV7-9 and TRBJ2-5; 7 bases are shared with TRBD1. The V segment lost 6 bases and the J segment 11 bases; nucleotides outside the gene matches: 15. In germline, CDR1 is SEHNR, CDR2 FQNEAQ (reference sequence). CDR3 length: 14 amino acids.

This clonotype has a handful of counts. The chain carries TRBV12-3 or TRBV12-4 and TRBJ2-4, with 9 bases that match TRBD2. After removal of 6 bases from V and 0 bases from J, the junction contained 9 bases not matched to a gene. CDR3 size: 17 residues. The CDR3 DNA reads TGTGCCAGCAGCCTAACGGGACTAGCAGTAGCCAAAAACATTCAGTACTTC. Its protein product is CASSLTGLAVAKNIQYF.

The V call is TRBV6-6, the J call TRBJ2-7; 10 nucleotides line up with TRBD2. The CDR3 extends over 13 amino acids. Losses at the gene ends were 10 bases for V and 2 bases for J; bases not matched to a gene: 5. Germline loops: CDR1 MNHNY, CDR2 SVGAGI (reference sequence). The CDR3 loop reads CAIRGTSAYEQYF. The CDR3 coding sequence is TGTGCCATCCGCGGGACTAGCGCCTACGAGCAGTACTTC.

The chain is built from TRBV11-1 and TRBJ2-1; TRBD2 agrees at 13 bases. The CDR3 totals 15 residues. J was trimmed by 4 bases and V by 7 bases; bases with no gene match: 4. Per the germline V gene, CDR1 is SGHAT and CDR2 is FQDESV (reference sequence). CDR3 nucleotide sequence: TGTGCCAGCAAGCCGGGACTAGCGGGATACAATGAGCAGTTCTTC. Protein sequence: CASKPGLAGYNEQFF.

This clonotype has just a few counts. CDR3 region: CASSLTTNEKLFF. CDR3 nucleotides: TGTGCCAGCAGCCTCACGACGAATGAAAAACTGTTTTTT. The chain has TRBV7-9 and TRBJ1-4; the D is unclear. Looked up from germline, CDR1 is SEHNR and CDR2 is FQNEAQ (reference sequence). CDR3 length: 13 amino acids. V was shortened by 5 bases and J by 5 bases, with 9 bases between the two germline ends.

This clonotype was seen once. This sequence joins TRBV7-9 and TRBJ2-1; tentative D call: TRBD1 (5 bases). This CDR3 is 16 amino acids long. Germline assignment: CDR1 SEHNR and CDR2 FQNEAQ (reference sequence). Trimming removed 5 bases at V and 1 base at J, with 15 bases between. The CDR3 nucleotides are TGTGCCAGCAGCCCAGTAACAGGTAGGTCCTACAATGAGCAGTTCTTC. It translates to CASSPVTGRSYNEQFF.

This clonotype was detected only a few times. This sequence joins TRBV15 and TRBJ2-1; 8 bases are a match to TRBD1. J gave up 10 bases and V 2 bases, and 10 bases lay outside the gene matches. There are 15 residues in the CDR3. Germline V CDR1 and CDR2: LNHNV, YYDKDF (reference sequence). CDR3 DNA sequence: TGTGCCACCAGCAGAAACAGGGGGAATCGGGTCGAGCAGTTCTTC. It encodes CATSRNRGNRVEQFF.

The chain recombines TRBV12-3 or TRBV12-4 with TRBJ2-3; 7 nucleotides match TRBD2. This CDR3 contains 15 residues. The junction had 9 bases not matched to a gene; V was cut back by 8 bases and J by 1 base. CDR3 sequence: CASGYSSGGTDTQYF. The DNA for the CDR3 is TGTGCCAGCGGCTACTCTAGCGGTGGCACAGATACGCAGTATTTT.

This clonotype was picked up a small number of times. The CDR3 DNA sequence: TGCGCCAGCAGTTGGACTAGCGGGAGTAGTGTTACGCAGTATTTT. It encodes CASSWTSGSSVTQYF. The chain is built from TRBV10-1 and TRBJ2-3; 13 bases align to TRBD2. Germline CDR1 is WNHNN and CDR2 is SYGVQD (reference sequence). With 5 bases clipped from V and 8 bases from J, the junction kept 7 bases outside the gene matches. This CDR3 spans 15 amino acids.

This clonotype occurred a few times. V gene TRBV7-2 combines with J gene TRBJ2-7, with 10 bases that match TRBD2. V dropped 4 bases and J dropped 0; count of bases not matched to a gene: 9. CDR1 and CDR2 from the germline V gene are SGHTA and FQGNSA. CDR3 size: 17 residues. CDR3 nucleotide sequence: TGTGCCAGCAGCTGGGCATTAGGGACTAGCGACTCCTACGAGCAGTACTTC. Protein product: CASSWALGTSDSYEQYF.

The V and J genes are TRBV6-2 or TRBV6-3 and TRBJ2-7, with D hard to call. Germline-derived CDR1 and CDR2 are MNHEY and SVGEGT. The CDR3 runs to 11 residues. The V and J ends lost 6 bases and 2 bases respectively, with 5 bases between them. The CDR3 nucleotides read TGTGCCAGCAGACTAACCTACGAGCAGTACTTC. Translating gives CASRLTYEQYF.